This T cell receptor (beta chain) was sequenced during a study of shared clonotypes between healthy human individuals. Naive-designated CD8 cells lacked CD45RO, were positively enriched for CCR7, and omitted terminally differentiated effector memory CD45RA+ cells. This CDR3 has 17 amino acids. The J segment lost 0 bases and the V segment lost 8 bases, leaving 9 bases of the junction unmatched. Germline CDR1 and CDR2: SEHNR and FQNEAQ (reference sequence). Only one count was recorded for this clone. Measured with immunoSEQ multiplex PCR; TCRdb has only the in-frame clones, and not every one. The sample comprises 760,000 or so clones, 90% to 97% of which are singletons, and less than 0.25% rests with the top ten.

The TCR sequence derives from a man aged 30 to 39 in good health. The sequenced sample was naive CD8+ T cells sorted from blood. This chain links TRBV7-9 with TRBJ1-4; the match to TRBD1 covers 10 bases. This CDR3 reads CASLGDRGTSTNEKLFF. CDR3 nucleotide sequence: TGTGCCAGCTTAGGGGACAGGGGCACTTCAACTAATGAAAAACTGTTTTTT.